This T cell receptor beta chain came from a study of cytomegalovirus exposure and HLA in healthy donors. The study ran its PCR with 60 Vbeta and 13 Jbeta primers. Method: immunoSEQ multiplex PCR; TCRdb's copy keeps in-frame clones and lacks some. The sample holds 95,000 to 150,000 clones; more than 60% are singletons and the top ten take more than 1.5%. The CDR3 totals 14 residues. CDR1 and CDR2 (germline): KGHSY, FQNENV. V was shortened by 2 bases and J by 2 bases, with 9 bases between the two germline ends. The chain joins TRBV16 to TRBJ2-5; D is unclear. Specimen: PBMCs. The receptor was derived from a man younger than 35 in good health and CMV-seronegative. CDR3 in DNA: TGTGCCAGCAGCCAAATCAGATATCAAGAGACCCAGTACTTC. Amino acid sequence: CASSQIRYQETQYF. Full variable domain (remainder filled in from reference TRBV16 and TRBJ2-5): GEEVAQTPKHLVRGEGQKAKLYCAPIKGHSYVFWYQQVLKNEFKFLISFQNENVFDETGMPKERFSAKCLPNSPCSLEIQATKLEDSAVYFCASSQIRYQETQYFGPGTRLLVL.